Shown below are 23 T cell receptor beta chains from a single sample sequenced in a study of T cell responses to AZD1222 COVID-19 vaccine. Method: immunoSEQ multiplex PCR; TCRdb's copy keeps in-frame clones and lacks some. Among some 150,000 clones, 94% were seen once, and the ten largest hold roughly 1.3%. Sample: peripheral blood, taken on day 0 of AZD1222 vaccination. Receptors originate from an adult in good health.

This clone came up once. The chain recombines TRBV5-4 with TRBJ2-3, with a weak D call TRBD2 (5 bases). V lost 3 bases, J lost 4 bases, and 18 bases lay in between. Germline V gene data show CDR1 as SGHNT and CDR2 as YYREEE (reference sequence). The CDR3 length is 16 residues. CDR3: CASSSNTRRHADTQYF. As DNA, the CDR3 is TGTGCCAGCAGCTCTAATACTAGAAGGCATGCAGATACGCAGTATTTT.

This chain uses TRBV5-1 with TRBJ1-1; D possibly corresponds to TRBD1 (6 bases). Germline V gene lookup returns CDR1 SGHRS and CDR2 YFSETQ. The CDR3 runs to 13 residues. V lost 3 bases and J 0 bases, leaving 6 bases between the germline ends. The CDR3 DNA is TGCGCCAGCAGCTGGGACATGAACACTGAAGCTTTCTTT. This gives the protein CASSWDMNTEAFF.

The V and J genes are TRBV28 and TRBJ1-1; no definite D call. Germline V CDR1 and CDR2: MDHEN, SYDVKM. The V end was cut by 6 bases, the J end by 2 bases, with 13 bases between. CDR3 length equals 14 residues. The CDR3 DNA reads as TGTGCCAGCAGCCTCAGAGGAATTAACACTGAAGCTTTCTTT. Translating gives CASSLRGINTEAFF.

The chain employs TRBV11-3 and TRBJ2-1; TRBD2 matches 11 bases. Germline V gives CDR1 SGHNT, CDR2 YENEEA. This CDR3 has 17 residues. With V trimmed by 5 bases and J by 6 bases, 12 bases remained unmatched. The CDR3 coding sequence is TGTGCCAGCAGCCCCCGGACTAGCGGGCAAAGAGGCAATGAGCAGTTCTTC. Translating it yields CASSPRTSGQRGNEQFF.

The chain joins TRBV3-1 (or the pseudogene TRBV3-2) to TRBJ1-5; D is undetermined. The CDR3 sequence is 13 residues long. V was cut by 0 bases and J by 6 bases, with 6 bases left in between. CDR1 LGHDT and CDR2 YNNKEL come from the germline V gene (reference sequence). The CDR3, as DNA: TGTGCCAGCAGCCAAGACATCTCTCAGCCCCAGCATTTT. This gives the protein CASSQDISQPQHF.

The chain employs TRBV28 and TRBJ1-2; TRBD1 matches 7 bases. V shed 5 bases, J shed 5 bases, and the junction held 5 bases outside the gene matches. CDR3 length: 13 residues. In germline, CDR1 is MDHEN, CDR2 SYDVKM. The CDR3 spells CASSTGTAYGYTF. The CDR3 DNA sequence: TGTGCCAGCAGTACCGGGACAGCGTATGGCTACACCTTC.

V and J are TRBV5-6 and TRBJ1-2, with unresolved D. Trimming cost V 0 bases and J 2 bases, with 14 bases left between them. The CDR3 runs 16 residues. Looked up from germline, CDR1 is SGHDT and CDR2 is YYEEEE. The CDR3 region is CASSLGPLIQNYGYTF. DNA for the CDR3: TGTGCCAGCAGCTTGGGGCCGCTAATACAGAACTATGGCTACACCTTC.

This clone appeared a single time. The V call is TRBV5-1, the J call TRBJ2-4; D may correspond to TRBD1 or TRBD2 (6 bases each). Looked up from germline, CDR1 is SGHRS and CDR2 is YFSETQ. V shed 2 bases and J shed 9 bases, with 21 bases lying between them. CDR3 length equals 16 residues. CDR3 coding DNA: TGCGCCAGCAGCTTCACAGGGCGGGATAGCGGTAGCATTCAGTACTTC. Encoded protein: CASSFTGRDSGSIQYF. Full variable domain (remainder filled in from reference TRBV5-1 and TRBJ2-4): KAGVTQTPRYLIKTRGQQVTLSCSPISGHRSVSWYQQTPGQGLQFLFEYFSETQRNKGNFPGRFSGRQFSNSRSEMNVSTLELGDSALYLCASSFTGRDSGSIQYFGAGTRLSVL.

V is TRBV25-1 and J is TRBJ2-5, with D possibly matching TRBD2 (5 bases). With 3 bases removed from V and 5 bases from J, the gap between germline ends came to 19 bases. CDR1 and CDR2 from the germline V gene are MGHDK and SYGVNS. The CDR3 is 16 residues long. The CDR3 nucleotides read TGTGCCAGCAGTGAGGAGAGCGGAGCCTTGCGGGAGACCCAGTACTTC. This sequence encodes CASSEESGALRETQYF. Drawing the rest from reference TRBV25-1 and TRBJ2-5, the complete variable domain is EADIYQTPRYLVIGTGKKITLECSQTMGHDKMYWYQQDPGMELHLIHYSYGVNSTEKGDLSSESTVSRIRTEHFPLTLESARPSHTSQYLCASSEESGALRETQYFGPGTRLLVL.

V is TRBV10-3 and J is TRBJ1-3; maybe TRBD1 (5 bases). Trimming removed 6 bases from V and 0 bases from J, with 6 bases in between. The germline V gene encodes CDR1 ENHRY and CDR2 SYGVKD. The CDR3 has 13 amino acids. The CDR3: CAIRGLSGNTIYF. The DNA of the CDR3 is TGTGCCATCAGGGGACTCTCTGGAAACACCATATATTTT.

V and J are TRBV19 and TRBJ1-3, with a tentative D call TRBD1 (5 bases). V was clipped by 3 bases and J by 2 bases, with 8 bases between them. The germline CDR1 and CDR2 sequences are LNHDA and SQIVND (reference sequence). The CDR3 has 14 amino acids. CDR3 region: CASSIGTAGNTIYF. In DNA form, the CDR3 reads TGTGCCAGTAGTATCGGGACCGCTGGAAACACCATATATTTT.

The chain joins TRBV28 to TRBJ1-1, with no clear D. Between the trimmed V and J ends, which lost 6 bases and 2 bases, there was a span of 16 bases. The CDR3 contains 15 residues. The germline V gene encodes CDR1 MDHEN and CDR2 SYDVKM. The chain's CDR3 is CASSQTRVPNTEAFF. The CDR3 DNA reads TGTGCCAGCAGCCAAACCCGGGTTCCTAACACTGAAGCTTTCTTT.

The rearrangement joins TRBV6-4 to TRBJ2-6; D is perhaps TRBD1 (5 bases). The V end lost 4 bases, the J end lost 0 bases, and 7 bases lay between the germline ends. The CDR3 has 15 residues. Germline V gene data show CDR1 as MRHNA and CDR2 as SNTAGT. The CDR3 DNA sequence: TGTGCCAGCAGTGTTCAGGGCTCTGGGGCCAACGTCCTGACTTTC. Its protein is CASSVQGSGANVLTF.

The CDR3 DNA is TGTGCCAGCAGGCCGACCCCAGACTCTGGAAACACCATATATTTT. Its translation: CASRPTPDSGNTIYF. The V and J genes are TRBV6-5 and TRBJ1-3; the D is unclear. Germline V CDR1 and CDR2: MNHEY, SVGAGI. V was cut by 6 bases and J by 0 bases, with 12 bases left in between. The CDR3 sequence is 15 residues long.

This chain links TRBV27 with TRBJ1-2; the D is unclear. Germline CDR1 reads MNHEY; CDR2 reads SMNVEV (reference sequence). Trimming took off 6 bases at V and 7 bases at J, with 24 bases between the two ends. CDR3 length: 16 amino acids. The CDR3 sequence is CASSLGRGGPMGGYTF. The CDR3 DNA reads TGTGCCAGCAGCCTAGGTAGAGGAGGGCCCATGGGTGGCTACACCTTC.

The gene calls are TRBV28 and TRBJ2-7; 8 nucleotides line up with TRBD1. The CDR3 runs 13 residues. With V trimmed by 6 bases and J by 3 bases, 4 bases remained unmatched. Looked up from germline, CDR1 is MDHEN and CDR2 is SYDVKM. This CDR3 is CASSPGQGYEQYV. The CDR3 DNA reads as TGTGCCAGCAGCCCTGGACAGGGCTACGAGCAGTACGTC.

The V and J genes are TRBV7-9 and TRBJ1-2; 10 nucleotides match TRBD1. This CDR3 has 15 amino acids. In germline, CDR1 is SEHNR, CDR2 FQNEAQ (reference sequence). Trimming took 5 bases from V and 5 from J; bases not matched to a gene: 8. In DNA, the CDR3 is TGTGCCAGCAGCAGTGCCGGGACAGGGGCGTATGGCTACACCTTC. It yields the protein CASSSAGTGAYGYTF.

The rearrangement uses TRBV4-3 and TRBJ1-1; D unresolved. Trimming left V 0 bases short and J 1 base short, with 9 bases between. Germline CDR1 and CDR2: LGHNA and YSLEER. This CDR3 comprises 15 residues. CDR3 coding DNA: TGCGCCAGCAGCCAAGATGCAGCCCCGAACACTGAAGCTTTCTTT. Protein product: CASSQDAAPNTEAFF.

This chain connects TRBV19 to TRBJ2-3; TRBD2 agrees at 8 bases. CDR3 length equals 14 residues. V gave up 8 bases and J gave up 3 bases; unmatched junction bases: 7. The germline gives CDR1 LNHDA, CDR2 SQIVND (reference sequence). The CDR3 DNA sequence: TGTGCCAGTGGCTTCGGGAGGGGGACAGATACGCAGTATTTT. This encodes CASGFGRGTDTQYF. The complete variable domain, with remaining parts taken from reference TRBV19 and TRBJ2-3, reads DGGITQSPKYLFRKEGQNVTLSCEQNLNHDAMYWYRQDPGQGLRLIYYSQIVNDFQKGDIAEGYSVSREKKESFPLTVTSAQKNPTAFYLCASGFGRGTDTQYFGPGTRLTVL.

This clone has a single count. CDR3 sequence: CASSSENRGRWAGGYTF. Written as DNA, the CDR3 is TGTGCCAGCAGCAGTGAAAACAGGGGGCGCTGGGCTGGGGGCTACACCTTC. The rearrangement uses TRBV5-4 and TRBJ1-2; 9 bases match TRBD1. Germline trimming cut 4 bases from V and 8 bases from J; bases unmatched to any gene: 18. CDR1 and CDR2 (germline): SGHNT, YYREEE (reference sequence). This CDR3 region has 17 residues.

The chain recombines TRBV28 with TRBJ1-3; D remains unclear. The CDR3 is 15 amino acids. Germline-derived CDR1 and CDR2 are MDHEN and SYDVKM. V lost 1 base and J 4 bases, leaving 11 bases between the germline ends. The CDR3 sequence: CASSLFHTGGNTIYF. Written as DNA, the CDR3 is TGTGCCAGCAGTTTATTCCACACGGGAGGAAACACCATATATTTT.

The V and J genes are TRBV11-3 and TRBJ2-5, with TRBD1 matching over 8 bases. There are 19 residues in the CDR3. With 1 base clipped from V and 0 bases from J, the junction kept 13 bases outside the gene matches. CDR1 is SGHNT and CDR2 is YENEEA in the germline V gene. The CDR3 spells CASSLGAGGAGVHQETQYF. DNA of the CDR3: TGTGCCAGCAGCTTAGGGGCAGGGGGCGCGGGTGTTCACCAAGAGACCCAGTACTTC.

The chain recombines TRBV30 with TRBJ1-1; D is unresolved. Looked up from germline, CDR1 is GTSNPN and CDR2 is SVGIG (reference sequence). This CDR3 is built from 11 residues. V lost 5 bases to trimming and J lost 5 bases, with 9 bases between them. In DNA form, the CDR3 reads TGTGCCTGGTACCGAGAGACTGAAGCTTTCTTT. Protein product: CAWYRETEAFF.